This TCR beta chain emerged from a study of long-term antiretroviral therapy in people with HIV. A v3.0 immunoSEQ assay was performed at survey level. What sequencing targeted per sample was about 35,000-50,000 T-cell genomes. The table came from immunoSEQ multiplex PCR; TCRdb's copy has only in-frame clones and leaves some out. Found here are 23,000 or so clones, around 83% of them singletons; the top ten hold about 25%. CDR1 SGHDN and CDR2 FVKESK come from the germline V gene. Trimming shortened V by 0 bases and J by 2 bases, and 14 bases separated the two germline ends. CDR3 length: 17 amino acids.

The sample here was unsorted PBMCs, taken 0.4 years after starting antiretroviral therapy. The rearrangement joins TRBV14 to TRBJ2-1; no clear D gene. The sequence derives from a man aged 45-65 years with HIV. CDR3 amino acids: CASSQDGRGKAYNEQFF. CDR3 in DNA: TGTGCCAGCAGCCAAGATGGTAGAGGTAAAGCCTACAATGAGCAGTTCTTC.